The table lists the clone carrying this T cell receptor (beta chain) with a count of one. Its antigen is currently unknown. The PCR was carried out with 60 Vbeta primers and 13 Jbeta primers. This table comes from immunoSEQ multiplex PCR, and its TCRdb copy is limited to in-frame clones, with some not included. The table shows about 170,000 clones, with 77% occurring only once. Though nominally healthy at sampling, donors likely had unrecorded immune exposures. The sample is drawn from a study of cytomegalovirus exposure and HLA in healthy donors. General study points: Later analysis indicated greater clonal expansion among HLA-associated TCR beta chains than among equally common other chains. Donors were assumed by presence/absence analyses to have roughly uniform sequencing depth. In a later analysis, at a false discovery rate of 0.05, over 15,000 TCR beta sequences were associated with HLA alleles.

The receptor comes from a woman aged 25 to 39 in good health and CMV-seropositive. Sequenced sample: PBMCs.

In DNA form, the CDR3 reads TGTGCCTGGGGGACAGGGGAGAATCAGCCCCAGCATTTT. Its translation: CAWGTGENQPQHF. The chain uses TRBV30 and TRBJ1-5, with 10 nucleotides matching TRBD1. CDR3 length: 13 amino acids. Germline V gene sequence: CDR1 GTSNPN, CDR2 SVGIG (reference sequence). V trimming: 5 bases; J trimming: 4 bases; junction bases outside the gene matches: 2.